Listed here are 16 T cell receptor beta chains from one sample, sequenced in a study of cytomegalovirus exposure and HLA in healthy donors. The PCR made use of 60 Vbeta and 13 Jbeta primers. TCRdb's table, derived via immunoSEQ multiplex PCR, lists solely in-frame clones and lacks some. The repertoire has approximately 89,000 clones, about two thirds of them found once; the top ten carry 5.5%. Sequences were obtained from PBMCs. The origin of the receptors is a woman aged 25 to 39 in good health and CMV-seropositive.

This clone was observed a few times. The V and J genes are TRBV15 and TRBJ1-4; weak D call: TRBD1 (6 bases). The CDR3 spans 16 residues. The germline CDR1 and CDR2 sequences are LNHNV and YYDKDF (reference sequence). V was cut by 3 bases and J by 8 bases, with 19 bases left in between. CDR3 amino acids: CATSRGSGPQGEKLFF. For the CDR3, the DNA is TGTGCCACCAGCAGGGGCTCGGGCCCCCAGGGGGAAAAACTGTTTTTT.

V usage is TRBV7-2 and J usage is TRBJ2-5; tentative D call: TRBD1 (6 bases). The CDR3 covers 12 residues. Between the trimmed V and J ends, which lost 5 bases and 5 bases, there was a span of 9 bases. Looked up from germline, CDR1 is SGHTA and CDR2 is FQGNSA. CDR3 DNA sequence: TGTGCCAGCAGCCCCCAGGGGGAGACCCAGTACTTC. This codes for CASSPQGETQYF.

V usage is TRBV4-1 and J usage is TRBJ1-3, with a weak D call TRBD1 (5 bases). CDR1 and CDR2 (germline): MGHRA, YSYEKL. The CDR3 consists of 15 residues. Deletions cut 1 base from V and 1 base from J, with 8 bases between. CDR3 region: CASSQGGISGNTIYF. CDR3 nucleotides: TGCGCCAGCAGCCAAGGGGGCATATCTGGAAACACCATATATTTT.

As concerns this clone: Other nucleotide sequences in the sample specify the same CDR3. The genes are TRBV28 and TRBJ1-2; TRBD1 matches at 7 bases. Trimming took 6 bases from V and 0 from J; bases not matched to a gene: 4. Germline assignment: CDR1 MDHEN and CDR2 SYDVKM. The CDR3 spans 14 residues. Here the CDR3 reads CASRRTGTNYGYTF. CDR3 nucleotides: TGTGCCAGCAGGAGGACAGGCACTAACTATGGCTACACCTTC.

The chain joins TRBV6-5 to TRBJ2-7, with D possibly being TRBD2 (7 bases). Trimming cost V 1 base and J 4 bases, with 11 bases left between them. The CDR3 length is 14 residues. Germline V gene lookup returns CDR1 MNHEY and CDR2 SVGAGI. In nucleotides, the CDR3 is TGTGCCAGCAGTTACTTCGGGGGGCGGTACGAGCAGTACTTC. It codes for CASSYFGGRYEQYF.

The rearrangement joins TRBV4-3 to TRBJ2-7; 9 bases match TRBD1. V gave up 3 bases and J gave up 4 bases; unmatched junction bases: 4. The CDR3 has 14 residues. CDR1 is LGHNA and CDR2 is YSLEER in the germline V gene. The CDR3 spells CASSQDRGYYEQYF. The CDR3, as DNA: TGCGCCAGCAGCCAGGACAGGGGTTATTACGAGCAGTACTTC.

The CDR3 nucleotides are TGTGCCAGTAACGGGTCTCCAGGGGGGACAGATACGCAGTATTTT. This codes for CASNGSPGGTDTQYF. The chain combines TRBV19 with TRBJ2-3, with D possibly being TRBD1 (7 bases). CDR1 is LNHDA and CDR2 is SQIVND in the germline V gene (reference sequence). The CDR3 extends over 15 amino acids. Trimming stripped 7 bases from V and 3 bases from J, with 17 bases between.

This clone was recorded once. The J gene is TRBJ2-7, the V gene TRBV27, with 11 bases that match TRBD1. Germline trimming cut 2 bases from V and 5 bases from J; bases unmatched to any gene: 17. The V gene's germline CDR1 is MNHEY and CDR2 SMNVEV (reference sequence). CDR3 length: 19 amino acids. The CDR3 is CASSLGQGARIVKAHEQYF. In DNA form, the CDR3 reads TGTGCCAGCAGTTTAGGACAGGGGGCGCGGATCGTCAAGGCGCACGAGCAGTACTTC.

This clone occurred a few times. The chain combines TRBV2 with TRBJ1-4; maybe TRBD1 (6 bases). This CDR3 region has 15 residues. Germline assignment: CDR1 SNHLY and CDR2 FYNNEI. The V and J ends lost 4 bases and 4 bases respectively, with 13 bases between them. This CDR3 is CASSGQGTGNEKLFF. In nucleotides, the CDR3 is TGTGCCAGCAGTGGCCAGGGGACCGGTAATGAAAAACTGTTTTTT.

The table lists this clone with a few counts. This chain joins TRBV9 and TRBJ1-1; tentatively, D is TRBD1 (6 bases). Per the germline V gene, CDR1 is SGDLS and CDR2 is YYNGEE. The germline V and J ends were trimmed by 6 bases and 4 bases, with 19 bases remaining between them. CDR3 length equals 15 residues. This CDR3 reads CASTRRGGASTEAFF. The CDR3 nucleotides read TGTGCCAGCACCCGTAGAGGGGGGGCAAGCACTGAAGCTTTCTTT. The full variable domain, with the rest looked up from reference TRBV9 and TRBJ1-1, is DSGVTQTPKHLITATGQRVTLRCSPRSGDLSVYWYQQSLDQGLQFLIQYYNGEERAKGNILERFSAQQFPDLHSELNLSSLELGDSALYFCASTRRGGASTEAFFGQGTRLTVV.

This clone has only a few counts. The chain uses TRBV5-6 and TRBJ1-1, with 9 bases fitting TRBD1. The V gene's germline CDR1 is SGHDT and CDR2 YYEEEE. This CDR3 is 13 amino acids long. Unmatched junction bases numbered 2, after V lost 0 bases and J lost 8 bases. CDR3 amino acids: CASSLGDRAEAFF. The CDR3 DNA follows: TGTGCCAGCAGCTTGGGGGACAGGGCAGAAGCTTTCTTT.

CDR3 protein: CASSVEGTEAFF. For the CDR3, the DNA is TGTGCCAGCAGCGTAGAGGGGACTGAAGCTTTCTTT. The J gene is TRBJ1-1, the V gene TRBV9; perhaps TRBD1 as D (5 bases). CDR1 and CDR2 (germline): SGDLS, YYNGEE. There are 12 residues in the CDR3. Trimming stripped 0 bases from V and 5 bases from J, with 5 bases between. Full variable domain (remainder filled in from reference TRBV9 and TRBJ1-1): DSGVTQTPKHLITATGQRVTLRCSPRSGDLSVYWYQQSLDQGLQFLIQYYNGEERAKGNILERFSAQQFPDLHSELNLSSLELGDSALYFCASSVEGTEAFFGQGTRLTVV.

V gene TRBV5-1 combines with J gene TRBJ1-4, with 7 bases identical to TRBD1. The V segment lost 3 bases and the J segment 6 bases; nucleotides outside the gene matches: 8. The CDR3 extends over 15 amino acids. CDR1 is SGHRS, CDR2 YFSETQ, per germline. The CDR3 spells CASSSAGQAHEKLFF. The CDR3 nucleotides are TGCGCCAGCAGCTCCGCCGGACAGGCACATGAAAAACTGTTTTTT.

The rearrangement links TRBV5-4 to TRBJ1-6; maybe TRBD1 (5 bases). The germline V and J ends were trimmed by 0 bases and 8 bases, with 9 bases remaining between them. Germline V gives CDR1 SGHNT, CDR2 YYREEE (reference sequence). The CDR3 runs 14 residues. The CDR3: CASSLETVHSPLHF. CDR3 sequence (DNA): TGTGCCAGCAGCTTGGAGACAGTCCATTCACCCCTCCACTTT.

J is TRBJ1-5 and V is TRBV19; 8 nucleotides line up with TRBD1. The length of the CDR3 is 15 residues. CDR1 is LNHDA, CDR2 SQIVND, per germline (reference sequence). With V trimmed by 5 bases and J by 6 bases, 9 bases remained unmatched. The DNA of the CDR3 is TGTGCCAGTAGTTCAACTCCAGGACAGGGTCAGCCCCAGCATTTT. The encoded protein is CASSSTPGQGQPQHF.

The gene calls are TRBV28 and TRBJ2-5, with a tentative D call TRBD2 (5 bases). The V gene's germline CDR1 is MDHEN and CDR2 SYDVKM. V lost 5 bases to trimming and J lost 2 bases, with 12 bases between them. The CDR3 is 14 amino acids. The CDR3 DNA is TGTGCCAGCAGTCGAGGGATACCACAAGAGACCCAGTACTTC. Its protein product is CASSRGIPQETQYF.